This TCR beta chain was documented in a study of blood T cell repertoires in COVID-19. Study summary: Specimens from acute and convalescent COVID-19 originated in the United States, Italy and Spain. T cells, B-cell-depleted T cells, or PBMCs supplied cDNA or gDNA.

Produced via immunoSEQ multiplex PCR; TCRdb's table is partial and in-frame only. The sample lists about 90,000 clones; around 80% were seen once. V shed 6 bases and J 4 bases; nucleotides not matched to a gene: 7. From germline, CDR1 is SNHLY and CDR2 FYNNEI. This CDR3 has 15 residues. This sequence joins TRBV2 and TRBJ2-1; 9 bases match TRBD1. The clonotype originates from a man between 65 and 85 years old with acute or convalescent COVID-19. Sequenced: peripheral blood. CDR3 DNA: TGTGCCAGCAGAGAGGGACAGGGCGTATACAATGAGCAGTTCTTC. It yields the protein CASREGQGVYNEQFF. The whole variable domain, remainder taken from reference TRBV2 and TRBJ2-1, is EPEVTQTPSHQVTQMGQEVILRCVPISNHLYFYWYRQILGQKVEFLVSFYNNEISEKSEIFDDQFSVERPDGSNFTLKIRSTKLEDSAMYFCASREGQGVYNEQFFGPGTRLTVL.